The entry that follows covers one T cell receptor (beta chain) sequence. It has no known antigen specificity. Base qualities were left out, and no much larger clone turns up one base away. This entry is derived from a study of cytotoxic CD8 clonotypes in ibrutinib-treated CLL (dated by TCRdb to 2020 to 2022). Concerning the study at large: In this cohort, more than 14 patients were treatment-naive and about a dozen were relapsed/refractory, while under 18 had unmutated IGHV. Of the approximately 86 people in the trial, about two dozen had longitudinal samples available. Every sample from remission and from progressive disease was obtained while the patients were still on ibrutinib. Response samples were obtained after a median of 12 months of treatment, with a range of about 6 to 36 months. Partial responses were observed in about 24 patients and complete responses in 2; after a median follow-up of around 68 months, remission was maintained in around 14 patients and progression was observed in some twelve. An average of 255,043 productive templates and 94,082 productive rearrangements was obtained per sample. Cryopreserved peripheral blood mononuclear cells were collected before treatment, at response, and at either disease progression or sustained remission.

Results and caveats for the whole study, not just this receptor: Baseline clonality was found to be higher than that of age-matched healthy donors and was strongly correlated with circulating CD8+ T-cell counts. An increase in clonality was observed at ibrutinib response, with clonality remaining stable during sustained remission and falling back toward baseline at progression. Sustained-remission and progressing patients did not have matched sampling times, and lymph node repertoires were not examined. Public clonotypes were rare and either shrank or stayed stable during treatment, and the rise in clonality at ibrutinib response reflected expansion of private clonotypes.

Explained via the paper, the time point label denotes: roughly 23 months on ibrutinib. Approximately 2 micrograms of genomic DNA were extracted from cryopreserved PBMCs for TCR beta library preparation. Longitudinal blood samples from CLL patients on ibrutinib monotherapy underwent high-throughput TCR beta sequencing. The patients were enrolled in a single-center, open-label phase 2 trial of ibrutinib monotherapy. Counted from cysteine to phenylalanine, this CDR3 has 17 amino acids. Just CDR3 DNA is preserved here, 51 bases in frame from base 1. V trim: 3 bases; J trim: 7 bases; unmatched bases: 12. The germline V gene (reference sequence) yields LNHNV for CDR1 and YYDKDF for CDR2. On a MiSeq, deep resolution sequencing aimed for a depth between 1 in 1 million and 1 in 200,000 T cells, with each clonotype covered approximately 9.2x on average. The immunoSEQ hsTCRB Kit was used to generate TCR beta libraries. In the paper's pipeline: The data were analyzed with ImmunoSEQ Analyzer and ImmunoSEQ Data Assistant, and V, D and J gene assignments followed IMGT definitions. Clonality, which ranges from 0 to 1, was calculated by subtracting the normalized Shannon entropy of productive rearrangement frequencies from one. Only overrepresented clonotypes making up at least 0.05% of each patient's repertoire were included in the public clonotype analysis. Thirteen repertoires from age-matched healthy donors, obtained from immuneACCESS, served as clonality controls. TCRdb holds this immuneACCESS table with in-frame rearrangements only. Some clones are missing; in checked studies, unresolved V genes explain under half, and the rest has no known cause. V, J and clone size are taken as reported in that table, and D and trimming were inferred from the DNA itself. The sample data list approximately 100,000 clones, and approximately 80% of these were observed just once. The top ten clonotypes cover about 22% of the sample.

Specimen: PBMCs, collected after 24 months of ibrutinib treatment. The sequence joins TRBV15 to TRBJ2-1, with TRBD2 matching 10 junction bases. The TCR originated in a human donor with chronic lymphocytic leukemia. The DNA is as follows: TGTGCCACCAGCAGGAAGTATCTAGCGGGAGCCGTAAATGAGCAGTTCTTC. Its protein is CATSRKYLAGAVNEQFF. The variable domain in full, with residues beyond the CDR3 obtained from the reference TRBV15 and TRBJ2-1 genes, is DAMVIQNPRYQVTQFGKPVTLSCSQTLNHNVMYWYQQKSSQAPKLLFHYYDKDFNNEADTPDNFQSRRPNTSFCFLDIRSPGLGDTAMYLCATSRKYLAGAVNEQFFGPGTRLTVL.